This TCR beta chain stems from a study of T cell responses to AZD1222 COVID-19 vaccine. With regard to this clone: What it recognizes is unknown.

The study pooled second doses at about 4 or about 12 weeks. V shed 2 bases and J shed 6 bases, with 10 bases lying between them. The V gene's germline CDR1 is GTSNPN and CDR2 SVGIG (reference sequence). The CDR3 is 13 residues long. Profiling relied on immunoSEQ multiplex PCR, and the TCRdb table lists in-frame clones only, not all of them. Here the sample spans some 71,000 clones, about 88% being singletons. Study findings and constraints: White British ancestry dominated among donors, who included more females, and clonal diversity was possibly underestimated. Targeting of unmutated variant regions was reportedly seen in nearly half of spike-specific TCRs. Seropositive at baseline were only a handful of AZD1222 recipients.

Sequencing was performed on peripheral blood, taken 28 days after the second AZD1222 dose. This receptor was taken from an adult who received the AZD1222 COVID-19 vaccine. The chain carries TRBV30 and TRBJ2-2; unclear D gene. CDR3 in amino acids: CAWSREQAGELFF. The CDR3 nucleotides read TGTGCCTGGAGTCGAGAGCAGGCCGGGGAGCTGTTTTTT.